Following are 4 T cell receptor beta chains from one sample sequenced in a study of T cells in Graves' hyperthyroidism and ophthalmopathy. Amplified TCR beta CDR3 regions came from RNA transcripts. Carried out on the TCR CDR3, a first-round RT-PCR used the HTBI primer set. TCRdb ran MiXCR on the multiplex PCR reads and lists one entry per CDR3 protein. The data show under 600,000 distinct CDR3 sequences, with 16% seen just once and approximately 3.5% held by the top ten. What was sequenced was blood. The source of these receptors is a woman in her forties with Graves' ophthalmopathy.

Turning to this clonotype: A much larger clone lies one base from this, so it may be a read error. The chain is built from TRBV6-2 or TRBV6-3 and TRBJ1-3; the D is unclear. The CDR3 extends over 13 amino acids. Germline CDR1 reads MNHEY; CDR2 reads SVGEGT. Trimming left V 4 bases short and J 0 bases short, with 4 bases between. CDR3: CASSSYSGNTIYF. CDR3 nucleotides: TGTGCCAGCAGTTCCTACTCTGGAAACACCATATATTTT.

This clonotype has ten or more counts. The rearrangement uses TRBV2 and TRBJ1-3, with TRBD1 matching 7 bases. The CDR3 loop spans 14 amino acids. Germline trimming cut 10 bases from V and 1 base from J; bases unmatched to any gene: 7. The germline gives CDR1 SNHLY, CDR2 FYNNEI. CDR3 residues: CAIRQGGSGNTIYF. The CDR3 region has the DNA TGTGCCATACGACAGGGTGGTTCTGGAAACACCATATATTTT.

This clonotype was observed at least ten times. V gene TRBV2 combines with J gene TRBJ2-3; 14 nucleotides match TRBD2. CDR3 length equals 18 residues. After removal of 1 base from V and 7 bases from J, the junction contained 10 bases not matched to a gene. Germline CDR1 SNHLY, CDR2 FYNNEI. As DNA, the CDR3 is TGTGCCAGCAGTGAAGGGATAGGGACTAGCGGGAGTCGAAATACGCAGTATTTT. Translation: CASSEGIGTSGSRNTQYF.

This clonotype occurred once. This chain joins TRBV5-1 and TRBJ2-1; D may be TRBD2 (6 bases). The V end lost 5 bases, the J end lost 5 bases, and 14 bases lay between the germline ends. Germline values: CDR1 SGHRS, CDR2 YFSETQ. The CDR3 spans 14 residues. CDR3 sequence: CASRPGPGDNEQFF. The DNA for the CDR3 is TGCGCCAGCAGGCCGGGACCGGGAGACAATGAGCAGTTCTTC.